The sequence of this T cell receptor (beta chain) was determined in a study of Graves' ophthalmopathy and Graves' hyperthyroidism. At the level of the study: Peripheral blood was obtained at first diagnosis, ahead of any treatment.

Between the trimmed V and J ends, which lost 6 bases and 3 bases, there was a span of 12 bases. The CDR3 is 13 residues long. Per germline, CDR1 SGHAT and CDR2 FQDESV (reference sequence). Worth noting for this clonotype: The target antigen is unknown.

Using RNA transcripts, the TCR beta CDR3 regions were amplified. Second-round multiplex PCR came after first-round RT-PCR with HTBI primers. TCRdb processed the multiplex PCR reads anew with MiXCR; each CDR3 protein has one entry. This table has hundreds of thousands of distinct CDR3 sequences, more than 40% appearing once. Patients were excluded if they had other autoimmune diseases or uncontrolled infections, and likewise if pregnancy or lactation applied. PBMCs stemmed from 10 ml of fresh peripheral blood. Study observations and caveats: Ophthalmopathy progression prediction by the model yielded a sensitivity of around 68% and a specificity of roughly 74%.

Sequenced material: peripheral blood. J is TRBJ2-7 and V is TRBV11-1; maybe TRBD1 (5 bases). The TCR comes from an adult man with Graves' ophthalmopathy. CDR3 in amino acids: CASRTARDYEQYF. In DNA, the CDR3 is TGTGCCAGCAGAACGGCCAGGGACTACGAGCAGTACTTC.